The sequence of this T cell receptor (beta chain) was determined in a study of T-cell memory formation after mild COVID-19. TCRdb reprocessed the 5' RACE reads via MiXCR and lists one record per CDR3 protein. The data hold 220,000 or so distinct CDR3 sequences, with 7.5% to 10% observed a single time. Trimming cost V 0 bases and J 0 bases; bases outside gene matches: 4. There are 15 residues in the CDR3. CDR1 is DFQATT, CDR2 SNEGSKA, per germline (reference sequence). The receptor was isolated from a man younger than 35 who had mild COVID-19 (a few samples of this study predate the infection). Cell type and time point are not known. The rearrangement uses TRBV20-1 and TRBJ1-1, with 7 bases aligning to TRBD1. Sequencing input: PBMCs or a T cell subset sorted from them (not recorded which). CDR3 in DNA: TGCAGTGCTAGAGATGGGGGACAGCTGAACACTGAAGCTTTCTTT. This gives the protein CSARDGGQLNTEAFF.